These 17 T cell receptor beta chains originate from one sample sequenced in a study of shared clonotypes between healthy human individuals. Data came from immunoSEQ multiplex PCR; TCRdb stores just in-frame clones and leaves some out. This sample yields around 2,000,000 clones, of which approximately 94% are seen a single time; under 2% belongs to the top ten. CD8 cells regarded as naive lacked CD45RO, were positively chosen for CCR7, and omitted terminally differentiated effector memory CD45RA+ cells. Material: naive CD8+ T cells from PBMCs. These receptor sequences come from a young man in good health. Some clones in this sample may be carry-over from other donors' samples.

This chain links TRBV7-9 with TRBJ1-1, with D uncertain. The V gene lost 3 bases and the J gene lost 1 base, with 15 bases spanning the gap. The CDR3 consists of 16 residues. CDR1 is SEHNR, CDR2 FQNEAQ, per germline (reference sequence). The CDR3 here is CASSLPIGGGNTEAFF. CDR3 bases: TGTGCCAGCAGCTTGCCAATAGGTGGAGGGAACACTGAAGCTTTCTTT.

CDR3 in amino acids: CASSLLAGETDTQYF. The CDR3 DNA reads as TGCGCCAGCAGCTTGCTGGCGGGAGAAACAGATACGCAGTATTTT. The chain recombines TRBV5-1 with TRBJ2-3; TRBD2 matches at 7 bases. V lost 1 base to trimming and J lost 3 bases; unmatched junction nucleotides: 5. The CDR3 is 15 residues long. In germline, CDR1 is SGHRS, CDR2 YFSETQ.

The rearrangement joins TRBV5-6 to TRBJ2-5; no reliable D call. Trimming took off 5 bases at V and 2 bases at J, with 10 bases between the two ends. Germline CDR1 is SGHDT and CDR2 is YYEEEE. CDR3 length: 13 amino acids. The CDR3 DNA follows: TGTGCCAGCAGGGTCCAGATGCAAGAGACCCAGTACTTC. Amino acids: CASRVQMQETQYF. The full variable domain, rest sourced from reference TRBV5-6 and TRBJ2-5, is DAGVTQSPTHLIKTRGQQVTLRCSPKSGHDTVSWYQQALGQGPQFIFQYYEEEERQRGNFPDRFSGHQFPNYSSELNVNALLLGDSALYLCASRVQMQETQYFGPGTRLLVL.

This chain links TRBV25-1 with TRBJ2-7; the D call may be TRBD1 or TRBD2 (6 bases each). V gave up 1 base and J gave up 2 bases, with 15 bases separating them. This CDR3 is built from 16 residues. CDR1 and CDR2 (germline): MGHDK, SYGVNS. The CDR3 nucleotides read TGTGCCAGCAGTGAATCTGGGGGGCGGGAACCCTACGAGCAGTACTTC. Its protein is CASSESGGREPYEQYF.

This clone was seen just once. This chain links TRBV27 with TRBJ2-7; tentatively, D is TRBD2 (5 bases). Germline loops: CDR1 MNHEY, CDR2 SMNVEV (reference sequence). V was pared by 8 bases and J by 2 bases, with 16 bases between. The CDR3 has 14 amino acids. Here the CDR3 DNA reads TGTGCCAGCTCTGGGAGTATACGGGCCTACGAGCAGTACTTC. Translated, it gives CASSGSIRAYEQYF.

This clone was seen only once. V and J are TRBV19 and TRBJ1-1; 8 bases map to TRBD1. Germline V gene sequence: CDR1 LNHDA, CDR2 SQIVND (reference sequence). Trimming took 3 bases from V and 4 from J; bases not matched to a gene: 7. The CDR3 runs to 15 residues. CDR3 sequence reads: CASSISGGLGTEAFF. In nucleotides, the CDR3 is TGTGCCAGTAGTATTTCAGGGGGCCTGGGCACTGAAGCTTTCTTT.

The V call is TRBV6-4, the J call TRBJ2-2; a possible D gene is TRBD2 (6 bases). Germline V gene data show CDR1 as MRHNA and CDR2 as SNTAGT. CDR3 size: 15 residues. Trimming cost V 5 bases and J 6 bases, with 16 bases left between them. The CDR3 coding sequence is TGTGCCAGCAGTCGAGACAGCGGGCTGGCCGGGGAGCTGTTTTTT. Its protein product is CASSRDSGLAGELFF.

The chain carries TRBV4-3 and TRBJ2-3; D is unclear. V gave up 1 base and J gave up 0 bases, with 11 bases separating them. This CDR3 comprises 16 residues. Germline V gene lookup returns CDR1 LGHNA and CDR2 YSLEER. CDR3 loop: CASSQGVSKSTDTQYF. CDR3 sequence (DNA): TGCGCCAGCAGCCAAGGTGTCTCGAAGAGCACAGATACGCAGTATTTT.

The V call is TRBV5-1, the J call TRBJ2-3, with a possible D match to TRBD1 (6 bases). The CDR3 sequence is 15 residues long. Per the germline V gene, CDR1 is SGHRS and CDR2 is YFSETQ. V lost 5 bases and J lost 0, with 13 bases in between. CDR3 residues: CASSGQTFSTDTQYF. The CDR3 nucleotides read TGCGCCAGCAGTGGACAGACATTTAGCACAGATACGCAGTATTTT.

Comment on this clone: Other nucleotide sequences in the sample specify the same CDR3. The CDR3 bases are TGTGCCAGCAGTTTCGGTGGGAACACTGAAGCTTTCTTT. Translated, it gives CASSFGGNTEAFF. The rearrangement joins TRBV27 to TRBJ1-1, with D unresolved. CDR3 size: 13 residues. V lost 3 bases, J lost 1 base, and 6 bases lay in between. Germline CDR1 and CDR2: MNHEY and SMNVEV (reference sequence).

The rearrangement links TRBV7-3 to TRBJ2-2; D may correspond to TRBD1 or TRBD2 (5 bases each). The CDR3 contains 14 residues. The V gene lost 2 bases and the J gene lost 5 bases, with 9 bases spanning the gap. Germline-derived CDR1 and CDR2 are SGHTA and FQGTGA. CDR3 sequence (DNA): TGTGCCAGCAGCTTAGGGGGAATGACCGGGGAGCTGTTTTTT. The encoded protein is CASSLGGMTGELFF. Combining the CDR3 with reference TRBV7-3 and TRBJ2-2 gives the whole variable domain GAGVSQTPSNKVTEKGKYVELRCDPISGHTALYWYRQSLGQGPEFLIYFQGTGAADDSGLPNDRFFAVRPEGSVSTLKIQRTERGDSAVYLCASSLGGMTGELFFGEGSRLTVL.

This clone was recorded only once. CDR3 bases: TGTGCCAGCAGCTTATTGGGCTCCGACGGGGAGACCCAGTACTTC. The encoded protein is CASSLLGSDGETQYF. The chain joins TRBV7-9 to TRBJ2-5; no definite D call. The germline CDR1 and CDR2 sequences are SEHNR and FQNEAQ (reference sequence). CDR3 length: 15 residues. Between the trimmed V and J ends, which lost 2 bases and 5 bases, there was a span of 15 bases. The full variable domain, its missing parts supplied by reference TRBV7-9 and TRBJ2-5, is DTGVSQNPRHKITKRGQNVTFRCDPISEHNRLYWYRQTLGQGPEFLTYFQNEAQLEKSRLLSDRFSAERPKGSFSTLEIQRTEQGDSAMYLCASSLLGSDGETQYFGPGTRLLVL.

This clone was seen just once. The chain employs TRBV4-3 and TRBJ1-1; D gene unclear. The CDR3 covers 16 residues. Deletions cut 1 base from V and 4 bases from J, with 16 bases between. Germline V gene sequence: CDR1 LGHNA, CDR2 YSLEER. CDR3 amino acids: CASSQGRIGYRTEAFF. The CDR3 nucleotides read TGCGCCAGCAGCCAAGGACGGATAGGTTATCGCACTGAAGCTTTCTTT.

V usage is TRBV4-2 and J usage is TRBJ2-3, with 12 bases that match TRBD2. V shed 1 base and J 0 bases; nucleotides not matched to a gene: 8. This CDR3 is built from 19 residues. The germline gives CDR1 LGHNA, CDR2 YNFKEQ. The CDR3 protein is CASSQGLAGVRASTDTQYF. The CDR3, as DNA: TGTGCCAGCAGCCAAGGACTAGCGGGAGTTCGGGCTAGCACAGATACGCAGTATTTT.

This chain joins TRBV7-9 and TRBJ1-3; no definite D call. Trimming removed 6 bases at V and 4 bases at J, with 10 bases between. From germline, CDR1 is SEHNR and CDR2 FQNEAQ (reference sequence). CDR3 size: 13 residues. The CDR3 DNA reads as TGTGCCAGCAGGGCACCTCTAGGAAACACCATATATTTT. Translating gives CASRAPLGNTIYF.

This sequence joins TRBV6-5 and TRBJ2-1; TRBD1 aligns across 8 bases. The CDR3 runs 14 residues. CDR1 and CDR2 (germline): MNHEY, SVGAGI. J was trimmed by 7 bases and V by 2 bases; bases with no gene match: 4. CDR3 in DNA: TGTGCCAGCAGTTACCTCAGGGGGCGGAATGAGCAGTTCTTC. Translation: CASSYLRGRNEQFF.

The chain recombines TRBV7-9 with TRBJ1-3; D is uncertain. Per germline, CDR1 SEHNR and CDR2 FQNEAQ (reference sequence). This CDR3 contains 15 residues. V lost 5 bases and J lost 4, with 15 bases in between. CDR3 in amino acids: CASSLASGGGNTIYF. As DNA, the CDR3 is TGTGCCAGCAGCCTGGCTAGCGGCGGAGGAAACACCATATATTTT.